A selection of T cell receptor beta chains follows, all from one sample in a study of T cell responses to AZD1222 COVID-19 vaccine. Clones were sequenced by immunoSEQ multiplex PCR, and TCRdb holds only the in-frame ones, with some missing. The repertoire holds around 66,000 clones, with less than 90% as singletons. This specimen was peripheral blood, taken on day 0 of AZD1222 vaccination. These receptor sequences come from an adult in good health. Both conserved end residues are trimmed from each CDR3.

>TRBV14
ASSHKTSRTGELF
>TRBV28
ASSWDGLDGYT
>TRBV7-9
ASSQLAGTQY
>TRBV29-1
SVRTGGLTEAF
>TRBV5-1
ASSLVAGGNGNEQF
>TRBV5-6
ASSFGPGRGNQPQH
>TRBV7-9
ASSLDLSNEKLF
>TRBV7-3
ASSPYWGSGANVLT
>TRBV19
ASSPLSSTNEQF
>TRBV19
ASSIGGDRMSTEAF
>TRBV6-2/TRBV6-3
ASSYSETDTQY
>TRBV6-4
ASSDRGTGELF
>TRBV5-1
ASSLGSSGNTIY
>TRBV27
ASSLYRSTNEKLF
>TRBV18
ASSPLTGLSGNTIY
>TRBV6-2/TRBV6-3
ASSYPQGTVSEAF
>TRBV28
ASSLSSGSFTGELF
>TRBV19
ASSIEGPLLSNQPQH
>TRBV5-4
ASSLAQPSYKYEQY
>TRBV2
ASRAPGTGDGYT
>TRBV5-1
ASRPTGGGGNQPQH
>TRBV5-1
ASSLNKLTGQGVYEQY